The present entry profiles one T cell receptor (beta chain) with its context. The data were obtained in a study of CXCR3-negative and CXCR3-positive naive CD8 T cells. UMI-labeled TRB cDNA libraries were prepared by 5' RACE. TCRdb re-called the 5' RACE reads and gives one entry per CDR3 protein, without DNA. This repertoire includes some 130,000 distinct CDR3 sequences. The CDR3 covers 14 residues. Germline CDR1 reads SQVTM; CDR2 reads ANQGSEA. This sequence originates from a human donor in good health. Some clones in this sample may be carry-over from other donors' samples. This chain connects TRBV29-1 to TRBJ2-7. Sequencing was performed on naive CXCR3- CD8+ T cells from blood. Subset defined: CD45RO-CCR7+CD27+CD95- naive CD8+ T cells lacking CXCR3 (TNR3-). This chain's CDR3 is CSVEGSRSRNEQYF.